This TCR beta chain was documented in a study of cytomegalovirus exposure and HLA in healthy donors. Study-wide points: Available immune exposure information covered CMV serostatus only. One variant, a missense change in DCLRE1C, was linked in a later analysis to TCR beta V- and J-gene trimming. When a later analysis was performed, an Asian-associated ancestry cluster reportedly had fewer N-insertions than the roughly 690-donor mean.

Both 60 Vbeta primers and 13 Jbeta primers went into the PCR. Per the original data handling: Among the unique TCR beta chains that a later analysis counted, about 81 million in all, 9.5 million to 11 million were shared. The protocol was immunoSEQ multiplex PCR, while the TCRdb copy is restricted to in-frame clones and leaves out a portion. V, J and clone size were drawn from that table, and D and trimming were deduced from the DNA. This table holds approximately 190,000 clones, around 86% found once. In regard to this clone: Its antigen is currently unknown.

Germline CDR1 and CDR2: LNHDA and SQIVND (reference sequence). Trimming took 6 bases from V and 7 from J; bases not matched to a gene: 9. This CDR3 spans 16 amino acids. The source material was PBMCs. The sequence was obtained from a woman between 18 and 29 years old in good health and CMV-seronegative. The gene calls are TRBV19 and TRBJ1-6; 10 bases map to TRBD1. The CDR3 reads CASRLGDRGRNSPLHF. For the CDR3, the DNA is TGTGCCAGTAGATTAGGAGACAGGGGGCGGAATTCACCCCTCCACTTT.